The next 12 T cell receptor beta chains were all read from a single sample in a study of tumor and adjacent non-tumor tissue in lung cancer. No cell sorting was done before RNA was extracted from the tissue. A modified ARM-PCR protocol with three rounds of nested PCR amplified TCRbeta. MiXCR, run by TCRdb on the multiplex PCR reads, gives a single entry per CDR3 protein. The sample includes fewer than 130,000 distinct CDR3 sequences, nearly 85% of them seen just once. The sample taken for sequencing was lung tumor tissue. The receptors shown here come from a man aged 65 to 79 with non-small cell lung cancer.

Comments on this clonotype: The junction does not match germline at one end; this may be a read error. The rearrangement links TRBV7-8 to TRBJ2-1, with 7 positions matching TRBD1. Germline CDR1 is SGHVS and CDR2 is FQNEAQ. The CDR3 contains 16 residues. In DNA, the CDR3 is TGTACCAGCAGCTTCCCCGACAGGGTCACCTACAACGAGCAGTTCTTC. This codes for CTSSFPDRVTYNEQFF.

In this sample, this clonotype turned up once. The V and J genes are TRBV29-1 and TRBJ2-1; the match to TRBD2 covers 7 bases. The CDR3 sequence is 14 residues long. J was trimmed by 9 bases and V by 6 bases; bases with no gene match: 14. CDR1 and CDR2 (germline): SQVTM, ANQGSEA. CDR3 nucleotides: TGCAGCGTCATCCCTAGCGGTAGGGCCATTGAGCAGTTCTTC. It specifies CSVIPSGRAIEQFF.

Regarding this clonotype: No conserved phenylalanine or tryptophan ends this CDR3, so it is likely a read error. This chain joins TRBV5-6 and TRBJ1-2; 9 bases are a match to TRBD1. The V gene end was trimmed by 4 bases and the J gene end by 3 bases; junction bases not matched to a gene: 13. The CDR3 covers 17 residues. From germline, CDR1 is SGHDT and CDR2 YYEEEE. The CDR3 coding sequence is TGTGCCAGCAGCCCCAGGGACAGGGATCGTCCTTACTATGGCTACACCTTA. It codes for CASSPRDRDRPYYGYTL.

In the case of this clonotype: Just one base apart from a much larger clone, this may be a read error. CDR3 sequence reads: CSARDPSGRVMLTYNEQFF. DNA of the CDR3: TGCAGTGCTAGAGATCCTAGCGGGAGGGTCATGTTAACCTACAATGAGCAGTTCTTC. The genes are TRBV20-1 and TRBJ2-1; 12 nucleotides line up with TRBD2. The germline gives CDR1 DFQATT, CDR2 SNEGSKA (reference sequence). The V segment lost 0 bases and the J segment 2 bases; nucleotides outside the gene matches: 11. This CDR3 is built from 19 residues.

This clonotype was seen ten or more times. This sequence joins TRBV6-5 and TRBJ2-4; no clear D gene. The germline CDR1 and CDR2 sequences are MNHEY and SVGAGI. With 8 bases removed from V and 0 bases from J, the gap between germline ends came to 8 bases. The CDR3 covers 13 residues. CDR3 DNA: TGTGCCAGCCTTTCTCTAGCCAAAAACATTCAGTACTTC. Translated: CASLSLAKNIQYF.

A note on this clonotype: One end of the junction does not line up with germline, which may come from a read error. CDR3 loop: CANSLVGSRRDTGELFF. In DNA form, the CDR3 reads TGTGCCAACAGCTTGGTTGGTAGCAGGAGGGACACCGGGGAGCTGTTTTTT. The J gene is TRBJ2-2, the V gene TRBV5-5; weak D call: TRBD2 (6 bases). Germline lookup yields CDR1 SGHKS and CDR2 YYEKEE (reference sequence). The CDR3 sequence is 17 residues long.

On this clonotype itself: Germline and junction disagree at one end, which may indicate a read error. This chain links TRBV20-1 with TRBJ1-5; weak D call: TRBD1 (6 bases). The CDR3 spans 17 residues. Germline V lookup: CDR1 DFQATT, CDR2 SNEGSKA (reference sequence). CDR3 in amino acids: CSARVGGGLFSNRPQHF. The DNA of the CDR3 is TGCAGTGCTAGAGTAGGGGGGGGACTTTTTAGCAATCGGCCCCAGCATTTT.

This clonotype was detected only a few times. A read error may be the cause here, since a much bigger clone is one base away. The CDR3 is CASNPLLGLAENTGGLFF. The CDR3 DNA sequence: TGTGCCAGCAATCCCCTCCTTGGACTAGCGGAGAACACCGGGGGGCTGTTTTTT. The chain carries TRBV6-2 or TRBV6-3 and TRBJ2-2; 10 bases match TRBD2. Germline CDR1 and CDR2: MNHEY and SVGEGT. This CDR3 has 18 residues.

This chain connects TRBV5-4 to TRBJ2-7, with D uncertain. Trimming took 1 base from V and 7 from J, leaving 18 bases between them. This CDR3 has 15 amino acids. In germline, CDR1 is SGHNT, CDR2 YYREEE (reference sequence). For the CDR3, the DNA is TGTGCCAGCAGCTTGTGCGTGACTGGAATTTCTGAGCAGTACTTC. As protein: CASSLCVTGISEQYF.

As for this clonotype: One junction end disagrees with the germline gene, perhaps due to a read error. V usage is TRBV10-2 and J usage is TRBJ2-1; D is tentatively TRBD1 or TRBD2 (5 bases each). CDR3 size: 15 residues. CDR1 and CDR2 (germline): WSHSY, SAAADI. CDR3 residues: CANSSPGPSSHEQFF. CDR3 nucleotides: TGCGCCAACAGTTCTCCGGGACCCTCTTCTCATGAGCAGTTCTTC.

This clonotype was seen at least ten times. The chain employs TRBV6-5 and TRBJ2-7; D is possibly TRBD2 (6 bases). CDR3 length: 14 residues. Trimming took off 7 bases at V and 0 bases at J, with 13 bases between the two ends. The germline CDR1 and CDR2 sequences are MNHEY and SVGAGI. The CDR3 is CASTPLAASYEQYF. CDR3 nucleotides: TGTGCCAGCACCCCCTTAGCGGCCTCCTACGAGCAGTACTTC.

Note on this clonotype: An end of the junction does not agree with germline; a read error may underlie this. The chain joins TRBV12-3 or TRBV12-4 to TRBJ1-6; no clear D. CDR3 length: 14 residues. In DNA form, the CDR3 reads TGTGCTAGCAGTCGGACGGTCTATAATTCACCCTTCCACTTT. Amino acid sequence: CASSRTVYNSPFHF.